A single sample is the source of the 32 T cell receptor beta chains below, sequenced in a study of T cell repertoires in cytomegalovirus infection. Via MiXCR, TCRdb re-called the reads, giving one row per CDR3 protein. The sample shows hundreds of thousands of distinct CDR3 sequences, roughly a quarter of them seen only once. Sequencing input: CD8+ T cells from PBMCs. The receptors were gathered from a human donor in good health (CMV status not recorded). Some clones in this sample may be carry-over from other donors' samples.

Details on this clonotype: A junction boundary mismatches the germline segment, possibly from a read error. The chain couples TRBV7-6 to TRBJ1-1; D is unresolved. Germline V gives CDR1 SGHVS, CDR2 FNYEAQ. This CDR3 contains 14 residues. The CDR3 DNA is TGTGCCAACAGCTCCAGTTCAATGGGCACTGAAGCTTTCTTT. It is translated as CANSSSSMGTEAFF.

A note on this clonotype: This could be a read error, since a much larger clone is one nucleotide away. This chain connects TRBV7-8 to TRBJ1-6; D is unresolved. With 5 bases removed from V and 8 bases from J, the gap between germline ends came to 16 bases. Per germline, CDR1 SGHVS and CDR2 FQNEAQ. CDR3 length equals 15 residues. For the CDR3, the DNA is TGTGCCAGCAGCGCCGAGACACCGAGTTATTCACCCCTCCACTTT. As protein: CASSAETPSYSPLHF.

This clonotype was seen repeatedly, ten times or more. This chain links TRBV19 with TRBJ1-1; D perhaps matches TRBD1 (6 bases). Between the trimmed V and J ends, which lost 9 bases and 0 bases, there was a span of 14 bases. CDR3 size: 14 residues. From germline, CDR1 is LNHDA and CDR2 SQIVND (reference sequence). The CDR3 DNA is TGTGCCAGCAGTTTACAGGGAATGAACACTGAAGCTTTCTTT. Residues: CASSLQGMNTEAFF. The variable domain in full, completed from reference TRBV19 and TRBJ1-1, reads DGGITQSPKYLFRKEGQNVTLSCEQNLNHDAMYWYRQDPGQGLRLIYYSQIVNDFQKGDIAEGYSVSREKKESFPLTVTSAQKNPTAFYLCASSLQGMNTEAFFGQGTRLTVV.

This chain uses TRBV5-6 with TRBJ2-7; D is tentatively TRBD1 or TRBD2 (5 bases each). Germline CDR1 is SGHDT and CDR2 is YYEEEE. This CDR3 is 15 amino acids long. Deletions cut 4 bases from V and 0 bases from J, with 14 bases between. CDR3 in DNA: TGTGCCAGCAGCGTAGACGAGGGGCTCTCCTACGAGCAGTACTTC. Translated: CASSVDEGLSYEQYF.

At least ten counts were recorded for this clonotype. The chain combines TRBV7-2 with TRBJ1-2; D is uncertain. This CDR3 is 12 amino acids long. The V end was cut by 1 base, the J end by 4 bases, with 4 bases between. The germline V gene encodes CDR1 SGHTA and CDR2 FQGNSA. The CDR3 region has the DNA TGTGCCAGCAGCTTAGACAGCTATGGCTACACCTTC. Amino acid sequence: CASSLDSYGYTF.

This clonotype was recorded a few times. One end of the junction varies from germline; a read error may be responsible. The chain couples TRBV27 to TRBJ2-1, with D possibly TRBD2 on 7 matching bases. Germline V gene lookup returns CDR1 MNHEY and CDR2 SMNVEV (reference sequence). This CDR3 spans 12 amino acids. The CDR3: CASSSGLGGEVF. The CDR3, as DNA: TGTGCCAGCAGTTCCGGACTAGGGGGAGAGGTCTTC.

This clonotype was found many times. The rearrangement links TRBV7-2 to TRBJ1-6, with 9 bases matching TRBD1. This CDR3 is built from 16 residues. Germline trimming cut 3 bases from V and 6 bases from J; bases unmatched to any gene: 6. Germline V gene data show CDR1 as SGHTA and CDR2 as FQGNSA. CDR3 in DNA: TGTGCCAGCAGCTTGGTGGACAGGGGCCGTAATTCACCCCTCCACTTT. Amino acids: CASSLVDRGRNSPLHF.

Notes on this clonotype: This could be a read error, since a much larger clone is one nucleotide away. The rearrangement links TRBV7-3 to TRBJ2-1, with 10 nucleotides matching TRBD2. CDR1 is SGHTA and CDR2 is FQGTGA in the germline V gene. The CDR3 is made up of 15 amino acids. The CDR3 DNA follows: TGTGTCAGCAGCCAGAGCGGGGGGGCCGGGAATGAGCAGTTCTTC. It is translated as CVSSQSGGAGNEQFF.

This clonotype was seen a few times. The chain couples TRBV5-4 to TRBJ2-7, with no clear D. V lost 2 bases and J 0 bases, leaving 6 bases between the germline ends. The CDR3 is 13 amino acids. The germline CDR1 and CDR2 sequences are SGHNT and YYREEE (reference sequence). The CDR3 is CASSFDNSYEQYF. DNA of the CDR3: TGTGCCAGCAGCTTTGACAACTCCTACGAGCAGTACTTC.

This clonotype came up many times. The chain uses TRBV7-2 and TRBJ2-3; D is undetermined. Germline CDR1 SGHTA, CDR2 FQGNSA. This CDR3 is built from 14 residues. Trimming took 2 bases from V and 1 from J, leaving 7 bases between them. CDR3 DNA sequence: TGTGCCAGCAGCTTAATAATGGGCACAGATACGCAGTATTTT. Its protein is CASSLIMGTDTQYF.

The chain recombines TRBV14 with TRBJ2-1; the match to TRBD1 covers 11 bases. The germline V gene encodes CDR1 SGHDN and CDR2 FVKESK. Unmatched junction bases numbered 5, after V lost 4 bases and J lost 6 bases. This CDR3 is built from 15 residues. The CDR3 region has the DNA TGTGCCAGCAGCCCAAGGACAGGGGGCCTCAATGAGCAGTTCTTC. Encoded protein: CASSPRTGGLNEQFF.

The chain links TRBV20-1 to TRBJ2-7, with 10 bases matching TRBD2. The trim removed 0 bases at V and 3 bases at J, leaving 5 bases unmatched. Germline V gene data show CDR1 as DFQATT and CDR2 as SNEGSKA (reference sequence). There are 15 residues in the CDR3. The CDR3 loop reads CSARDIAGGHYEQYV. The CDR3 nucleotides are TGCAGTGCTAGAGACATAGCGGGGGGCCACTACGAGCAGTACGTC.

This clonotype came up a few times. The J gene is TRBJ2-7, the V gene TRBV6-5; D is unresolved. The V end lost 2 bases, the J end lost 4 bases, and 9 bases lay between the germline ends. Germline V lookup: CDR1 MNHEY, CDR2 SVGAGI. The CDR3 sequence is 13 residues long. CDR3 loop: CASSYGFRYEQYF. In DNA, the CDR3 is TGTGCCAGCAGTTACGGGTTCAGGTACGAGCAGTACTTC.

The rearrangement uses TRBV5-4 and TRBJ2-3, with unresolved D. The CDR3 has 16 amino acids. Germline-derived CDR1 and CDR2 are SGHNT and YYREEE (reference sequence). V was trimmed by 0 bases and J by 2 bases, leaving 13 bases between them. CDR3 DNA: TGTGCCAGCAGCTTGGTTCAGGCCCACCCCACAGATACGCAGTATTTT. Translating gives CASSLVQAHPTDTQYF.

This clonotype was observed a few times. The chain carries TRBV5-8 and TRBJ2-1; possible D gene TRBD2, 6 bases. In germline, CDR1 is SGHTS, CDR2 YDEGEE. The CDR3 is 13 amino acids. V was pared by 4 bases and J by 5 bases, with 10 bases between. The CDR3 region has the DNA TGTGCCAGCAGCATACTAGCTAACAATGAGCAGTTCTTC. This codes for CASSILANNEQFF.

This chain uses TRBV28 with TRBJ2-3, with D possibly matching TRBD2 (6 bases). V was shortened by 5 bases and J by 3 bases, with 12 bases between the two germline ends. This CDR3 is 14 amino acids long. The V gene's germline CDR1 is MDHEN and CDR2 SYDVKM. This chain's CDR3 is CASSRGVTTDTQYF. CDR3 in DNA: TGTGCCAGCAGTCGCGGGGTCACTACAGATACGCAGTATTTT.

This clonotype has a handful of counts. This chain links TRBV5-6 with TRBJ1-1; D call uncertain. The CDR3 runs to 15 residues. Trimming removed 6 bases at V and 5 bases at J, with 20 bases between. Germline V gene data show CDR1 as SGHDT and CDR2 as YYEEEE. The CDR3 sequence is CASITTPIGGTEAFF. The CDR3 nucleotides read TGTGCCAGCATCACAACGCCCATAGGAGGAACTGAAGCTTTCTTT. The variable domain in full, completed from reference TRBV5-6 and TRBJ1-1, reads DAGVTQSPTHLIKTRGQQVTLRCSPKSGHDTVSWYQQALGQGPQFIFQYYEEEERQRGNFPDRFSGHQFPNYSSELNVNALLLGDSALYLCASITTPIGGTEAFFGQGTRLTVV.

The chain couples TRBV11-2 to TRBJ1-1; TRBD1 might be the D (5 bases). The CDR3 is 16 residues long. CDR1 is SGHAT and CDR2 is FQNNGV in the germline V gene. V lost 3 bases and J 0 bases, leaving 14 bases between the germline ends. The CDR3 reads CASSLWGLPMNTEAFF. The CDR3 DNA follows: TGTGCCAGCAGCTTGTGGGGCCTCCCCATGAACACTGAAGCTTTCTTT.

This clonotype has more than one count but fewer than ten. This chain links TRBV2 with TRBJ1-6; 7 bases map to TRBD1. The CDR3 has 16 amino acids. V shed 8 bases and J 4 bases; nucleotides not matched to a gene: 11. Germline-derived CDR1 and CDR2 are SNHLY and FYNNEI. CDR3 sequence reads: CASAVRGGQYNSPLHF. The DNA of the CDR3 is TGTGCCAGCGCTGTCCGGGGGGGACAGTATAATTCACCCCTCCACTTT.

In its sample, this clonotype was seen many times. The V gene is TRBV7-2, the J gene TRBJ2-2; D gene uncertain. This CDR3 is built from 14 residues. Per the germline V gene, CDR1 is SGHTA and CDR2 is FQGNSA. Trimming cost V 3 bases and J 1 base, with 6 bases left between them. The CDR3 loop reads CASSFTMNTGELFF. The CDR3 DNA reads as TGTGCCAGCAGCTTTACAATGAACACCGGGGAGCTGTTTTTT.

This sequence joins TRBV15 and TRBJ2-5; the match to TRBD2 covers 7 bases. Germline CDR1 and CDR2: LNHNV and YYDKDF (reference sequence). Unmatched junction bases numbered 8, after V lost 4 bases and J lost 0 bases. CDR3 length: 16 amino acids. The CDR3 protein is CATSKGRGIYQETQYF. The DNA for the CDR3 is TGTGCCACCAGCAAAGGGCGGGGGATTTACCAAGAGACCCAGTACTTC. Drawing the rest from reference TRBV15 and TRBJ2-5, the complete variable domain is DAMVIQNPRYQVTQFGKPVTLSCSQTLNHNVMYWYQQKSSQAPKLLFHYYDKDFNNEADTPDNFQSRRPNTSFCFLDIRSPGLGDTAMYLCATSKGRGIYQETQYFGPGTRLLVL.

For the CDR3, the DNA is TGTGCCAGTAGTGTTCAGGGGCCCTACAATGAGCAGTTCTTC. It yields the protein CASSVQGPYNEQFF. The chain joins TRBV19 to TRBJ2-1; D perhaps matches TRBD1 (6 bases). Germline V gene data show CDR1 as LNHDA and CDR2 as SQIVND (reference sequence). The CDR3 has 14 residues. Between the trimmed V and J ends, which lost 5 bases and 2 bases, there was a span of 10 bases.

This clonotype was counted only a few times. V is TRBV7-9 and J is TRBJ2-3; D is ambiguous. From germline, CDR1 is SEHNR and CDR2 FQNEAQ (reference sequence). V lost 4 bases to trimming and J lost 6 bases, with 11 bases between them. The length of the CDR3 is 13 residues. The chain's CDR3 is CASSSTDGDTQYF. The CDR3 DNA follows: TGTGCCAGCAGCTCGACGGATGGCGATACGCAGTATTTT. Full variable domain (missing parts from reference TRBV7-9 and TRBJ2-3): DTGVSQNPRHKITKRGQNVTFRCDPISEHNRLYWYRQTLGQGPEFLTYFQNEAQLEKSRLLSDRFSAERPKGSFSTLEIQRTEQGDSAMYLCASSSTDGDTQYFGPGTRLTVL.

The V and J genes are TRBV7-2 and TRBJ2-2, with D unresolved. This CDR3 contains 13 residues. Germline values: CDR1 SGHTA, CDR2 FQGNSA. V gave up 2 bases and J gave up 5 bases, with 6 bases separating them. CDR3 in amino acids: CASSLYWTGELFF. In nucleotides, the CDR3 is TGTGCCAGCAGCTTATATTGGACCGGGGAGCTGTTTTTT.

In regard to this clonotype: It may be a read error: a sequence one base away is much more abundant. CDR3 in DNA: TGTGCCAGCAGTGACCGGGGACTGGGGGGGCCGGTGGGTACGCAGTATTTT. Amino acid sequence: CASSDRGLGGPVGTQYF. The chain has TRBV25-1 and TRBJ2-3; tentatively, D is TRBD2 (7 bases). CDR1 and CDR2 (germline): MGHDK, SYGVNS. The CDR3 runs to 17 residues. Trimming removed 3 bases at V and 8 bases at J, with 24 bases between.

The genes are TRBV4-3 and TRBJ2-2; D is possibly TRBD1 (5 bases). Trimming took off 3 bases at V and 5 bases at J, with 16 bases between the two ends. The V gene's germline CDR1 is LGHNA and CDR2 YSLEER. This CDR3 contains 16 residues. In nucleotides, the CDR3 is TGCGCCAGCAGCCAGGATGGGGCAGGTCCTACCGGGGAGCTGTTTTTT. The encoded protein is CASSQDGAGPTGELFF.

This clonotype was recorded only once. V is TRBV7-9 and J is TRBJ1-1; D possibly corresponds to TRBD1 (5 bases). Germline-derived CDR1 and CDR2 are SEHNR and FQNEAQ (reference sequence). V was clipped by 9 bases and J by 8 bases, with 10 bases between them. This CDR3 has 10 residues. The DNA for the CDR3 is TGTGCCAGTATGGGGGGAGAAGCTTTCTTT. Protein product: CASMGGEAFF.

The count of this clonotype is one. V is TRBV13 and J is TRBJ2-7, with TRBD1 matching 10 bases. This CDR3 has 14 amino acids. The V and J ends lost 5 bases and 5 bases, in that order; junction bases with no gene match: 6. Looked up from germline, CDR1 is PRHDT and CDR2 is FYEKMQ (reference sequence). The chain's CDR3 is CASSPRQGAHEQYF. The CDR3 nucleotides read TGTGCCAGCAGCCCTAGACAGGGGGCCCACGAGCAGTACTTC.

In this sample, this clonotype turned up many times. The chain combines TRBV7-9 with TRBJ2-7; D assignment may be TRBD1 or TRBD2 (5 bases each). Germline V gene sequence: CDR1 SEHNR, CDR2 FQNEAQ (reference sequence). The length of the CDR3 is 12 residues. The V end lost 1 base, the J end lost 6 bases, and 7 bases lay between the germline ends. CDR3 nucleotides: TGTGCCAGCAGCTTAGTGGGACCCGAGCAGTACTTC. Protein sequence: CASSLVGPEQYF.

This clonotype has only a few counts. The chain carries TRBV28 and TRBJ2-5, with 9 bases that match TRBD2. The CDR3 loop spans 15 amino acids. Germline-derived CDR1 and CDR2 are MDHEN and SYDVKM. V lost 6 bases to trimming and J lost 2 bases; unmatched junction nucleotides: 7. The CDR3 coding sequence is TGTGCCAGCAGACGAGGACTAGCGAAACAAGAGACCCAGTACTTC. This translates into CASRRGLAKQETQYF.

The table lists this clonotype with a count of one. The junction does not match germline at one end; this may be a read error. The CDR3 coding sequence is TGTGCCAACAGTTTTCGAGGCAGGATAAGGACTGAAGCTTTCTTT. This codes for CANSFRGRIRTEAFF. This rearrangement joins TRBV28 to TRBJ1-1; D not certain. Germline lookup yields CDR1 MDHEN and CDR2 SYDVKM. The CDR3 is made up of 15 amino acids.

The chain links TRBV12-3 or TRBV12-4 to TRBJ2-7, with a tentative D call TRBD1 (6 bases). The V end lost 4 bases, the J end lost 3 bases, and 10 bases lay between the germline ends. CDR3 length: 13 amino acids. CDR3 loop: CASSSDSFYEQYV. The DNA of the CDR3 is TGTGCCAGCAGTTCGGACAGCTTCTACGAGCAGTACGTC.